The 16 T cell receptor beta chains below were found in one sample sequenced in a study of identical twins. TCRdb passed the 5' RACE reads through MiXCR, listing each CDR3 protein once. The sample carries hundreds of thousands of distinct CDR3 sequences, about 7% recorded once. This sample also belongs to another study, concerning yellow fever vaccine responses in identical twins.

The material sequenced was PBMCs. All receptors come from a woman between 18 and 29 years old in good health.

This clonotype was picked up a small number of times. This chain links TRBV6-1 with TRBJ2-3; D is perhaps TRBD1 (5 bases). V gave up 7 bases and J gave up 0 bases, with 17 bases separating them. CDR3 length: 16 amino acids. Germline V gives CDR1 MNHNS, CDR2 SASEGT. CDR3 coding DNA: TGTGCCAGCAAATACCTCGGTGGGGCAAGCACAGATACGCAGTATTTT. Encoded protein: CASKYLGGASTDTQYF.

This clonotype was found many times. V is TRBV7-9 and J is TRBJ1-1; D uncertain. Germline loops: CDR1 SEHNR, CDR2 FQNEAQ (reference sequence). This CDR3 is built from 14 residues. Between the trimmed V and J ends, which lost 5 bases and 0 bases, there was a span of 10 bases. This CDR3 is CASSNGRLNTEAFF. The CDR3, as DNA: TGTGCCAGCAGCAACGGACGGCTGAACACTGAAGCTTTCTTT.

J is TRBJ2-3 and V is TRBV23-1; 7 bases map to TRBD1. TRBV23-1 is sorted into the ORF group, with uncertain function. The CDR3 loop spans 19 amino acids. V lost 4 bases to trimming and J lost 2 bases; unmatched junction nucleotides: 18. CDR3 sequence: CASSRTGTEVQFTTDTQYF. For the CDR3, the DNA is TGCGCCAGCAGTCGAACCGGGACAGAGGTACAATTCACCACAGATACGCAGTATTTT.

This clonotype was counted ten times or more. The chain couples TRBV20-1 to TRBJ2-7; either TRBD1 or TRBD2 may supply D (5 bases each). The CDR3 contains 13 residues. Deletions cut 4 bases from V and 2 bases from J, with 12 bases between. Looked up from germline, CDR1 is DFQATT and CDR2 is SNEGSKA (reference sequence). The CDR3 sequence: CSATGTFPYEQYV. The CDR3 bases are TGCAGTGCTACCGGGACGTTTCCCTACGAGCAGTACGTC.

This sequence joins TRBV5-1 and TRBJ2-3; TRBD2 matches at 13 bases. The length of the CDR3 is 17 residues. V lost 4 bases, J lost 1 base, and 6 bases stayed unmatched. The germline V gene has CDR1 SGHRS and CDR2 YFSETQ. CDR3 DNA sequence: TGCGCCAGCAGCGGCGGACTAGCGGGAGCCGGCACAGATACGCAGTATTTT. It translates to CASSGGLAGAGTDTQYF.

V is TRBV2 and J is TRBJ2-1; TRBD2 matches at 9 bases. The CDR3 spans 15 residues. Looked up from germline, CDR1 is SNHLY and CDR2 is FYNNEI. Trimming cost V 4 bases and J 7 bases; bases outside gene matches: 8. The CDR3 loop is CASSGIAGGANEQFF. CDR3 nucleotide sequence: TGTGCCAGCAGTGGTATCGCGGGAGGGGCGAATGAGCAGTTCTTC.

This sequence joins TRBV7-9 and TRBJ2-7; 9 positions agree with TRBD2. This CDR3 is 16 amino acids long. Per germline, CDR1 SEHNR and CDR2 FQNEAQ (reference sequence). V dropped 7 bases and J dropped 1; count of bases not matched to a gene: 11. CDR3 in DNA: TGTGCCAGCACCCCAGACCAGACTAGCGGTTCCTACGAGCAGTACTTC. It encodes CASTPDQTSGSYEQYF.

This sequence joins TRBV28 and TRBJ2-7; no firm D call. There are 14 residues in the CDR3. The V gene lost 2 bases and the J gene lost 3 bases, with 11 bases spanning the gap. The germline V gene has CDR1 MDHEN and CDR2 SYDVKM. For the CDR3, the DNA is TGTGCCAGCAGTTTACCTAGGATGGACTACGAGCAGTACTTC. It codes for CASSLPRMDYEQYF.

There are many counts of this clonotype. The chain recombines TRBV5-1 with TRBJ2-3; TRBD2 matches 9 bases. The junction had 3 bases not matched to a gene; V was cut back by 3 bases and J by 1 base. The CDR3 loop spans 15 amino acids. Germline CDR1 and CDR2: SGHRS and YFSETQ. DNA of the CDR3: TGCGCCAGCAGCTCACGGACTAGCGGCACAGATACGCAGTATTTT. Translation: CASSSRTSGTDTQYF.

The chain has TRBV20-1 and TRBJ2-7; 10 bases map to TRBD2. V shed 3 bases and J 0 bases; nucleotides not matched to a gene: 5. Germline V gives CDR1 DFQATT, CDR2 SNEGSKA (reference sequence). This CDR3 has 15 amino acids. CDR3 residues: CSASPPSGSSYEQYF. The CDR3 bases are TGCAGTGCTAGCCCACCTAGCGGGAGCTCCTACGAGCAGTACTTC.

This clonotype has only a few counts. The chain recombines TRBV24-1 with TRBJ1-6, with 10 bases that match TRBD1. After removal of 8 bases from V and 8 bases from J, the junction contained 8 bases not matched to a gene. The CDR3 totals 15 residues. Germline lookup yields CDR1 KGHDR and CDR2 SFDVKD. CDR3 DNA sequence: TGTGCCACCAAGCGCCGGGACAGGGGTCATTCACCCCTCCACTTT. Protein product: CATKRRDRGHSPLHF.

The gene calls are TRBV7-9 and TRBJ2-7; TRBD1 matches at 7 bases. Germline loops: CDR1 SEHNR, CDR2 FQNEAQ (reference sequence). This CDR3 is built from 17 residues. The V gene end was trimmed by 5 bases and the J gene end by 3 bases; junction bases not matched to a gene: 16. This CDR3 is CASSGDRLKFLGYEQYV. The CDR3 DNA is TGTGCCAGCAGCGGGGACAGATTGAAGTTTTTGGGCTACGAGCAGTACGTC.

V usage is TRBV7-2 and J usage is TRBJ2-1, with D perhaps TRBD2 (6 bases). The V gene's germline CDR1 is SGHTA and CDR2 FQGNSA. Between the trimmed V and J ends, which lost 8 bases and 7 bases, there was a span of 15 bases. CDR3 size: 13 residues. Here the CDR3 reads CASAAAGLNEQFF. DNA of the CDR3: TGTGCCAGCGCCGCGGCGGGGCTGAATGAGCAGTTCTTC.

The chain joins TRBV19 to TRBJ2-1; D call uncertain. This CDR3 spans 13 amino acids. V lost 8 bases, J lost 3 bases, and 11 bases lay in between. Germline-derived CDR1 and CDR2 are LNHDA and SQIVND (reference sequence). This CDR3 reads CASLGRNYNEQFF. The CDR3 coding sequence is TGTGCCAGTCTTGGCCGAAACTACAATGAGCAGTTCTTC.

This clonotype has more than one count but fewer than ten. V is TRBV12-3 or TRBV12-4 and J is TRBJ2-1; D remains ambiguous. The ends were cut back, 2 bases at V and 8 bases at J, with 13 bases in the middle. CDR3 length: 14 amino acids. DNA of the CDR3: TGTGCCAGCAGTTTACGGCCCATTCGCGATGAGCAGTTCTTC. It specifies CASSLRPIRDEQFF.

This clonotype was found a few times. V and J are TRBV13 and TRBJ2-3, with D unresolved. Germline CDR1 reads PRHDT; CDR2 reads FYEKMQ (reference sequence). Trimming cost V 4 bases and J 6 bases, with 11 bases left between them. This CDR3 comprises 13 residues. The CDR3 DNA sequence: TGTGCCAGCAGCTCATACCTAATTGATACGCAGTATTTT. Translation gives CASSSYLIDTQYF.